The next 2 T cell receptor beta chains were all read from a single sample in a study of T cell repertoires in cytomegalovirus infection. TCRdb itself ran the reads through MiXCR, one entry per CDR3 protein. In the table there are about a million distinct CDR3 sequences, 30% to 40% of which are singletons. These receptors are not linked to any known antigen. The sequences come from cultured CD8+ T cells from PBMCs, collected from culture after CMV antigen stimulation. The receptors here all came from a human donor in good health (CMV status not recorded). Some clones in this sample may be carry-over from other donors' samples.

This clonotype was recorded a few times. The chain joins TRBV28 to TRBJ1-1, with 9 nucleotides matching TRBD1. J was trimmed by 0 bases and V by 2 bases; bases with no gene match: 7. Germline V lookup: CDR1 MDHEN, CDR2 SYDVKM. There are 17 residues in the CDR3. The CDR3 is CASSLHGTGIMNTEAFF. CDR3 in DNA: TGTGCCAGCAGTTTACACGGGACAGGGATAATGAACACTGAAGCTTTCTTT.

The chain recombines TRBV5-1 with TRBJ2-2; D may match TRBD1 or TRBD2 (5 bases each). Germline assignment: CDR1 SGHRS and CDR2 YFSETQ. The CDR3 length is 13 residues. V lost 6 bases and J 7 bases, leaving 13 bases between the germline ends. The CDR3 nucleotides are TGCGCCAGCACCGCCGGGGCGGACGGGGAGCTGTTTTTT. It encodes CASTAGADGELFF.